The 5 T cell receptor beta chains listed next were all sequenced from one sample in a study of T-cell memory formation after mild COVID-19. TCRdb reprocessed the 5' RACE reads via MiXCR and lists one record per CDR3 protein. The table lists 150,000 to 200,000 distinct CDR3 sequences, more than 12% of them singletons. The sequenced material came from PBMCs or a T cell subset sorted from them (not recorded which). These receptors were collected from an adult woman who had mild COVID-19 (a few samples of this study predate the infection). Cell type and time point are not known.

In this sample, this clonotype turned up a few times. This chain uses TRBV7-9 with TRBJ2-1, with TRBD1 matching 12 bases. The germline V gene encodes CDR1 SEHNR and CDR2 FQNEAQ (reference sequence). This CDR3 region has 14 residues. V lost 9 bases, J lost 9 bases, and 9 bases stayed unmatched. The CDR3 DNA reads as TGTGCCAGTCTCACGGGACAGGGGGCAAGTGAGCAGTTCTTC. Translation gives CASLTGQGASEQFF.

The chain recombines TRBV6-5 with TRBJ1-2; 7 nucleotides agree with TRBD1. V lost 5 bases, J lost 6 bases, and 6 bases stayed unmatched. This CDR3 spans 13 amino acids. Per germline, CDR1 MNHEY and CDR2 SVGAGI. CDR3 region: CASSDRVGNGYTF. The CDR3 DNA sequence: TGTGCCAGCAGTGACAGGGTGGGAAATGGCTACACCTTC.

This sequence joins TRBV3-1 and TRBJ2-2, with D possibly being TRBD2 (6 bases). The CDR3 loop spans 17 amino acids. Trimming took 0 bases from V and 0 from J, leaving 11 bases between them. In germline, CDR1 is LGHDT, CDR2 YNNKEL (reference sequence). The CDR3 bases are TGTGCCAGCAGCCAAGAGTTGCTAGCGACGAACACCGGGGAGCTGTTTTTT. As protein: CASSQELLATNTGELFF.

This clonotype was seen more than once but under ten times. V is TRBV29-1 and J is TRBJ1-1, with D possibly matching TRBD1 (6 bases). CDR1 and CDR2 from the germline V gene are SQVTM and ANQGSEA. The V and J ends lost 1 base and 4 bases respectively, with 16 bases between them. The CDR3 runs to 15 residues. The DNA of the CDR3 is TGCAGCGTTGAAGGGGGTCTTGGAGGGGGCACTGAAGCTTTCTTT. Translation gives CSVEGGLGGGTEAFF.

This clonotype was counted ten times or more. The CDR3 spells CASSYLVGSDNEQFF. Written as DNA, the CDR3 is TGTGCCAGCAGTTACCTCGTTGGTTCGGACAATGAGCAGTTCTTC. The chain joins TRBV6-2 or TRBV6-3 to TRBJ2-1; D is uncertain. The CDR3 covers 15 residues. Germline CDR1 MNHEY, CDR2 SVGEGT. The V gene lost 2 bases and the J gene lost 5 bases, with 13 bases spanning the gap.